The entry that follows covers one TCR beta chain sequence. This entry belongs to a study of synovial regulatory T cells in juvenile arthritis. Sequenced by immunoSEQ multiplex PCR; TCRdb stores in-frame clones only, minus some. The table lists about 6,900 clones, with 0.6% to 0.75% in the top ten. The CDR3 runs 14 residues. No DNA accompanies this entry. Germline CDR1 and CDR2: MDHEN and SYDVKM. The sequenced material came from Treg cells from blood. Noted subset: remaining (HLA-DR-negative) circulating blood Treg cells. The clonotype comes from a donor younger than 35 with juvenile idiopathic arthritis. This sequence joins TRBV28 and TRBJ2-5; TCRdb's D call of TRBD2 is untestable without DNA. The chain's CDR3 is CASSPAGIQETQYF.